These 4 T cell receptor beta chains originate from one sample sequenced in a study of CD8+CD57+ T cells in acquired aplastic anemia. CDR3 and TCR beta VDJ profiling relied on a genomic DNA template. From the reads, TCRdb called clonotypes with MiXCR, one entry per CDR3 protein. The sample lists around 290,000 distinct CDR3 sequences, 45% to 65% occurring once. In patients chosen for sequencing, flow cytometry had shown CD8+CD57+ cell expansion. Material for sequencing was sorted CD4+, CD8+, or CD8+CD57+ T cells (not recorded which) from PBMCs. The receptors shown here come from a human donor with aplastic anemia.

The chain has TRBV2 and TRBJ1-2; no firm D call. Trimming stripped 7 bases from V and 12 bases from J, with 24 bases between. The CDR3 totals 14 residues. The germline gives CDR1 SNHLY, CDR2 FYNNEI. CDR3 in DNA: TGTGCCAGCATGTCCTCCTGGGCAGACTCATACCACACCTTC. This sequence encodes CASMSSWADSYHTF.

This clonotype was seen only a few times. This rearrangement joins TRBV19 to TRBJ2-5; D unresolved. This CDR3 comprises 14 residues. The V gene's germline CDR1 is LNHDA and CDR2 SQIVND (reference sequence). V was shortened by 3 bases and J by 5 bases, with 13 bases between the two germline ends. The CDR3 DNA reads as TGTGCCAGTAGTATCGGGCTCCTCTCCGAGACCCAGTACTTC. Its protein product is CASSIGLLSETQYF.

The CDR3 DNA reads TGTGCCAGCAGCTTAGCTATTCCGGGACTAGCAGGGCCAGAGACCCAGTACTTC. It yields the protein CASSLAIPGLAGPETQYF. J is TRBJ2-5 and V is TRBV7-2; 9 bases line up with TRBD2. The V gene's germline CDR1 is SGHTA and CDR2 FQGNSA. The V and J ends lost 0 bases and 4 bases, in that order; junction bases with no gene match: 12. The CDR3 covers 18 residues.

This chain links TRBV20-1 with TRBJ2-2; no clear D. There are 12 residues in the CDR3. The germline CDR1 and CDR2 sequences are DFQATT and SNEGSKA (reference sequence). V was cut by 6 bases and J by 10 bases, with 15 bases left in between. The CDR3: CSAPGPSSELFF. DNA for the CDR3: TGCAGTGCCCCGGGCCCCTCTTCGGAGCTGTTTTTT.